This is a list of T cell receptor beta chains from one sample in a study of blood T cell repertoires in COVID-19. The repertoire was sequenced with immunoSEQ multiplex PCR; TCRdb's copy has only in-frame clones and lacks some. The data show about 230,000 clones, with approximately 84% seen just once and roughly 16% held by the top ten. Material: PBMCs or T cells enriched from blood (not recorded which). These receptors were taken from a man aged 18-30 years who had recovered from COVID-19. The CDR3 runs from the conserved cysteine through the conserved F or W. A D gene is named only where the DNA matches it firmly. Expanded clones get a size class; other rows say once, few or many, or leave the size out.

TRBV4-2	TRBD2	.	TRBJ2-7	CASSQAAGGHEQYF	TGTGCCAGCAGCCAAGCGGCGGGGGGCCACGAGCAGTACTTC
TRBV28	TRBD2	.	TRBJ2-1	CASSSGLAGAYSYNEQFF	TGTGCCAGCAGTTCCGGACTAGCGGGGGCGTACTCCTACAATGAGCAGTTCTTC
TRBV7-9	.	few	TRBJ1-3	CASSLTVLGNTIYF	TGTGCCAGCAGCTTGACAGTTTTGGGGAACACCATATATTTT
TRBV6-2/TRBV6-3	TRBD1	.	TRBJ1-5	CASSTLPDRGRQPQHF	TGTGCCAGCAGTACACTACCTGACAGGGGAAGGCAGCCCCAGCATTTT
TRBV7-9	TRBD1	.	TRBJ2-5	CASIDRVGETQYF	TGTGCCAGCATCGACAGGGTGGGGGAGACCCAGTACTTC
TRBV5-1	TRBD1	.	TRBJ2-7	CASAAGQGSYEQYF	TGCGCCAGCGCGGCGGGACAGGGGTCCTACGAGCAGTACTTC
TRBV5-1	TRBD1	.	TRBJ2-1	CASSLEVRGLDEQFF	TGCGCCAGCAGCTTGGAAGTCAGGGGGCTGGATGAGCAGTTCTTC
TRBV23-1	TRBD2	.	TRBJ2-5	CASSPLAGVGRETQYF	TGCGCCAGCAGTCCCTTAGCGGGAGTGGGTAGAGAGACCCAGTACTTC
TRBV30	.	.	TRBJ1-3	CASRTAESGNTIYF	TGTGCCTCGCGAACAGCAGAATCTGGAAACACCATATATTTT
TRBV12-3/TRBV12-4	.	.	TRBJ1-1	CASSLEGAGAFF	TGTGCCAGCAGTTTAGAGGGAGCGGGAGCTTTCTTT
TRBV18	TRBD1	.	TRBJ2-1	CASSLIYRGSYGQFF	TGTGCCAGCTCACTCATTTACAGGGGGTCGTATGGGCAGTTCTTC
TRBV7-9	TRBD2	few	TRBJ2-1	CASSSPTSGGNHEQFF	TGTGCCAGCAGCTCGCCGACTAGCGGGGGTAACCATGAGCAGTTCTTC
TRBV3-1/TRBV3-2	TRBD2	.	TRBJ2-3	CASSQEAGGTDTQYF	TGTGCCAGCAGCCAAGAAGCGGGGGGCACAGATACGCAGTATTTT